Listed here are 18 T cell receptor beta chains from one sample, sequenced in a study of blood T cell repertoires in COVID-19. Method: immunoSEQ multiplex PCR; TCRdb's copy keeps in-frame clones and lacks some. The sample contains hundreds of thousands of clones, approximately 87% of which appear only once. Material: peripheral blood. These receptors originate from a man in his 60s who had recovered from COVID-19.

The rearrangement uses TRBV9 and TRBJ2-2, with 11 bases that match TRBD2. V shed 3 bases, J shed 6 bases, and the junction held 4 bases outside the gene matches. This CDR3 has 15 residues. Germline V gives CDR1 SGDLS, CDR2 YYNGEE. The CDR3 reads CASSAGTSGAGELFF. In DNA form, the CDR3 reads TGTGCCAGCAGCGCCGGGACTAGCGGCGCCGGGGAGCTGTTTTTT.

The V gene is TRBV11-2, the J gene TRBJ2-7; 10 nucleotides agree with TRBD1. Germline V gene sequence: CDR1 SGHAT, CDR2 FQNNGV. The ends lost 5 bases at V and 6 bases at J; junction bases unmatched: 10. The CDR3 contains 15 residues. The CDR3: CASSRGGQGYGEQYF. In DNA form, the CDR3 reads TGTGCCAGCAGCCGAGGGGGACAGGGGTATGGCGAGCAGTACTTC. The full variable domain, in which reference TRBV11-2 and TRBJ2-7 provide the parts outside the CDR3, is EAGVAQSPRYKIIEKRQSVAFWCNPISGHATLYWYQQILGQGPKLLIQFQNNGVVDDSQLPKDRFSAERLKGVDSTLKIQPAKLEDSAVYLCASSRGGQGYGEQYFGPGTRLTVT.

This chain connects TRBV29-1 to TRBJ1-2; D gene ambiguous. This CDR3 contains 10 residues. In germline, CDR1 is SQVTM, CDR2 ANQGSEA. Deletions cut 3 bases from V and 5 bases from J, with 4 bases between. CDR3 loop: CSVDEYGYTF. The CDR3 DNA follows: TGCAGCGTTGACGAGTATGGCTACACCTTC.

The chain couples TRBV28 to TRBJ1-2, with TRBD1 matching over 7 bases. There are 12 residues in the CDR3. The V gene's germline CDR1 is MDHEN and CDR2 SYDVKM. V lost 11 bases, J lost 7 bases, and 10 bases stayed unmatched. The CDR3, as DNA: TGTGCCGTACTTCAGGGGGGTCCTGGCTACACCTTC. Residues: CAVLQGGPGYTF.

The chain joins TRBV11-3 to TRBJ2-5; D is perhaps TRBD1 (6 bases). Germline V gene sequence: CDR1 SGHNT, CDR2 YENEEA. Between the trimmed V and J ends, which lost 3 bases and 2 bases, there was a span of 10 bases. CDR3 length: 14 residues. The CDR3 DNA reads TGTGCCAGCAGCTTGGGACAACGACAAGAGACCCAGTACTTC. Translated: CASSLGQRQETQYF. The whole variable domain, remainder taken from reference TRBV11-3 and TRBJ2-5, is EAGVVQSPRYKIIEKKQPVAFWCNPISGHNTLYWYLQNLGQGPELLIRYENEEAVDDSQLPKDRFSAERLKGVDSTLKIQPAELGDSAVYLCASSLGQRQETQYFGPGTRLLVL.

The CDR3 protein is CASSHEGTSGGSSTDTQYF. CDR3 DNA: TGCGCCAGCAGCCATGAGGGGACTAGCGGCGGCTCTAGCACAGATACGCAGTATTTT. The gene calls are TRBV4-1 and TRBJ2-3; 11 nucleotides match TRBD2. V shed 3 bases, J shed 0 bases, and the junction held 11 bases outside the gene matches. The CDR3 length is 19 residues. The germline gives CDR1 MGHRA, CDR2 YSYEKL.

V is TRBV2 and J is TRBJ1-3, with 9 bases aligning to TRBD1. Per the germline V gene, CDR1 is SNHLY and CDR2 is FYNNEI. The CDR3 is 16 residues long. The V and J ends lost 4 bases and 0 bases, in that order; junction bases with no gene match: 4. CDR3 protein: CASSGTGGPSGNTIYF. Here the CDR3 DNA reads TGTGCCAGCAGTGGAACAGGGGGCCCCTCTGGAAACACCATATATTTT.

The CDR3 DNA is TGTGCCAGCAACCCTCCGGGGGGTGTGGGGAACACTGAAGCTTTCTTT. This sequence encodes CASNPPGGVGNTEAFF. V gene TRBV6-2 or TRBV6-3 combines with J gene TRBJ1-1; possibly TRBD1 for D (5 bases). V was trimmed by 7 bases and J by 1 base, leaving 19 bases between them. Germline assignment: CDR1 MNHEY and CDR2 SVGEGT. The CDR3 contains 16 residues.

The J gene is TRBJ1-5, the V gene TRBV5-1; the D gene is possibly TRBD1 (6 bases). CDR3 length equals 15 residues. Germline-derived CDR1 and CDR2 are SGHRS and YFSETQ. Trimming cost V 4 bases and J 6 bases, with 17 bases left between them. This chain's CDR3 is CASSPDGGVTQPQHF. The CDR3 region has the DNA TGCGCCAGCAGCCCGGATGGGGGCGTAACTCAGCCCCAGCATTTT.

The gene calls are TRBV3-1 (or the pseudogene TRBV3-2) and TRBJ2-1; D is unclear. V was clipped by 6 bases and J by 0 bases, with 6 bases between them. This CDR3 spans 13 amino acids. Germline CDR1 LGHDT, CDR2 YNNKEL (reference sequence). CDR3 region: CASSLFSYNEQFF. The CDR3 DNA reads as TGTGCCAGCAGTCTCTTCTCCTACAATGAGCAGTTCTTC.

The gene calls are TRBV5-6 and TRBJ1-3, with 7 nucleotides matching TRBD1. This CDR3 contains 13 residues. The V and J ends lost 3 bases and 4 bases, in that order; junction bases with no gene match: 1. Germline CDR1 reads SGHDT; CDR2 reads YYEEEE. The CDR3 here is CASSSTGGNTIYF. The CDR3, as DNA: TGTGCCAGCAGCTCGACAGGGGGAAACACCATATATTTT.

V is TRBV28 and J is TRBJ1-5; D not resolved. The CDR3 runs 15 residues. The germline V gene encodes CDR1 MDHEN and CDR2 SYDVKM. Trimming removed 11 bases at V and 1 base at J, with 18 bases between. The CDR3 protein is CASRREGRSNQPQHF. The DNA for the CDR3 is TGTGCCTCGAGGAGGGAAGGGAGGAGCAATCAGCCCCAGCATTTT.

This clone appeared a single time. The V call is TRBV19, the J call TRBJ1-6; 8 nucleotides agree with TRBD1. CDR3 size: 14 residues. V lost 8 bases and J lost 5; bases outside the gene matches: 5. CDR1 and CDR2 (germline): LNHDA, SQIVND (reference sequence). CDR3 amino acids: CASLDRANNSPLHF. The DNA for the CDR3 is TGTGCCAGTTTGGACAGGGCGAATAATTCACCCCTCCACTTT. Based on the CDR3 plus reference TRBV19 and TRBJ1-6, the full variable domain is DGGITQSPKYLFRKEGQNVTLSCEQNLNHDAMYWYRQDPGQGLRLIYYSQIVNDFQKGDIAEGYSVSREKKESFPLTVTSAQKNPTAFYLCASLDRANNSPLHFGNGTRLTVT.

J is TRBJ1-3 and V is TRBV5-1, with TRBD1 identical over 7 bases. J was trimmed by 0 bases and V by 3 bases; bases with no gene match: 6. Germline assignment: CDR1 SGHRS and CDR2 YFSETQ. The length of the CDR3 is 16 residues. The CDR3 DNA reads as TGCGCCAGCAGCTCGCTGACAGGGAACTCTGGAAACACCATATATTTT. Encoded protein: CASSSLTGNSGNTIYF.

The chain is built from TRBV19 and TRBJ2-1; D gene unclear. Deletions cut 3 bases from V and 10 bases from J, with 13 bases between. The germline V gene encodes CDR1 LNHDA and CDR2 SQIVND (reference sequence). This CDR3 spans 13 amino acids. The CDR3 sequence: CASSIDKSKEQFF. CDR3 nucleotide sequence: TGTGCCAGTAGTATCGATAAGAGTAAGGAGCAGTTCTTC.

The chain combines TRBV18 with TRBJ1-1; TRBD1 agrees at 7 bases. This CDR3 is 15 amino acids long. The V gene end was trimmed by 2 bases and the J gene end by 0 bases; junction bases not matched to a gene: 3. CDR1 and CDR2 from the germline V gene are KGHSH and LQKENI. The CDR3 loop is CASSPVQGVNTEAFF. The DNA for the CDR3 is TGTGCCAGCTCACCAGTTCAGGGGGTGAACACTGAAGCTTTCTTT.

A few counts support this clone. The rearrangement links TRBV9 to TRBJ1-1; TRBD1 agrees at 7 bases. The V gene end was trimmed by 2 bases and the J gene end by 5 bases; junction bases not matched to a gene: 12. The V gene's germline CDR1 is SGDLS and CDR2 YYNGEE. CDR3 size: 16 residues. The CDR3 loop reads CASSVGPRGRMTEAFF. The DNA for the CDR3 is TGTGCCAGCAGCGTGGGGCCAAGGGGGCGAATGACTGAAGCTTTCTTT. Looking up the rest from reference TRBV9 and TRBJ1-1 gives the full variable domain: DSGVTQTPKHLITATGQRVTLRCSPRSGDLSVYWYQQSLDQGLQFLIQYYNGEERAKGNILERFSAQQFPDLHSELNLSSLELGDSALYFCASSVGPRGRMTEAFFGQGTRLTVV.

The rearrangement links TRBV6-5 to TRBJ1-1; D may be TRBD1 (5 bases). V was clipped by 0 bases and J by 11 bases, with 13 bases between them. The CDR3 loop spans 13 amino acids. CDR1 and CDR2 (germline): MNHEY, SVGAGI. For the CDR3, the DNA is TGTGCCAGCAGTTACTCGAAAGGGGCCCGGGCTTTCTTT. Its protein product is CASSYSKGARAFF.